This TCR beta chain was observed in a study of T cells after posttransplantation cyclophosphamide. Whole-study findings and limits: Recipient CMV seropositivity and CMV reactivation strongly tracked TRB clonality. Donor-recipient repertoire similarity was low at 1-2 months, rising over year one.

Treatment was busulfan-fludarabine conditioning, a marrow graft, and cyclophosphamide on days +3 and +4. About this clone itself: Its antigen is not identified.

Germline assignment: CDR1 SGHAT and CDR2 FQNNGV. This CDR3 spans 18 amino acids. V gave up 3 bases and J gave up 0 bases; unmatched junction bases: 8. The repertoire was sequenced with immunoSEQ multiplex PCR; TCRdb's copy has only in-frame clones and lacks some. The data hold 20,000 or so clones, with over 65% observed a single time. The source was PBMCs, collected after an allogeneic stem cell transplant with post-transplant cyclophosphamide. The gene calls are TRBV11-2 and TRBJ2-7, with 13 nucleotides matching TRBD2. The receptor's source is a young adult male patient who received an allogeneic stem cell transplant from a related donor, was CMV-positive, and had acute GVHD only. Some T cells may be the graft donor's. The DNA for the CDR3 is TGTGCCAGCAGCTTCCGGACTAGCGGGGGCCGAAGCTCCTACGAGCAGTACTTC. Encoded protein: CASSFRTSGGRSSYEQYF.